These 24 T cell receptor beta chains share one sample of origin, sequenced in a study of cytomegalovirus exposure and HLA in healthy donors. 13 Jbeta primers and 60 Vbeta primers were used for the PCR. Measured with immunoSEQ multiplex PCR; TCRdb has only the in-frame clones, and not every one. The table lists around 120,000 clones. The sequencing input was PBMCs. These receptors all stem from a man in his forties or fifties in good health and CMV-seronegative.

To note about this clone: Distinct nucleotide sequences in the sample also encode this CDR3. This rearrangement joins TRBV29-1 to TRBJ2-5; weak D call: TRBD1 (5 bases). The last part of the DNA fits TRBJ2-7 better; the J call may be wrong. Germline V lookup: CDR1 SQVTM, CDR2 ANQGSEA. The CDR3 loop spans 12 amino acids. CDR3 bases: TGCAGCGTTGGACAGAATACCTACGAGCAGTACTTC. Its protein product is CSVGQNTYEQYF.

CDR3 DNA sequence: TGTGCCAGCAGAGCCAGGGGAGACGGCACTGAAGCTTTCTTT. Protein: CASRARGDGTEAFF. The chain couples TRBV25-1 to TRBJ1-1, with D possibly being TRBD1 (6 bases). CDR3 length equals 14 residues. Between the trimmed V and J ends, which lost 6 bases and 4 bases, there was a span of 15 bases. CDR1 MGHDK and CDR2 SYGVNS come from the germline V gene.

This sequence joins TRBV5-1 and TRBJ2-7, with D perhaps TRBD1 (6 bases). This CDR3 spans 15 amino acids. The V end was cut by 0 bases, the J end by 3 bases, with 13 bases between. CDR1 is SGHRS, CDR2 YFSETQ, per germline. This CDR3 reads CASSLGGQGHYEQYF. CDR3 bases: TGCGCCAGCAGCTTGGGGGGGCAGGGACACTACGAGCAGTACTTC. Filled out from reference TRBV5-1 and TRBJ2-7, the complete variable domain reads KAGVTQTPRYLIKTRGQQVTLSCSPISGHRSVSWYQQTPGQGLQFLFEYFSETQRNKGNFPGRFSGRQFSNSRSEMNVSTLELGDSALYLCASSLGGQGHYEQYFGPGTRLTVT.

This rearrangement joins TRBV5-4 to TRBJ2-7, with D perhaps matching TRBD2 (6 bases). V gave up 5 bases and J gave up 2 bases, with 17 bases separating them. The germline V gene has CDR1 SGHNT and CDR2 YYREEE (reference sequence). The CDR3 totals 15 residues. CDR3 sequence reads: CASSSTGGPTYEQYF. In nucleotides, the CDR3 is TGTGCCAGCAGTTCCACCGGGGGACCCACCTACGAGCAGTACTTC. The complete variable domain, with remaining parts taken from reference TRBV5-4 and TRBJ2-7, reads ETGVTQSPTHLIKTRGQQVTLRCSSQSGHNTVSWYQQALGQGPQFIFQYYREEENGRGNFPPRFSGLQFPNYSSELNVNALELDDSALYLCASSSTGGPTYEQYFGPGTRLTVT.

This chain uses TRBV10-3 with TRBJ1-6; 7 nucleotides match TRBD1. This CDR3 spans 15 amino acids. V shed 5 bases and J 5 bases; nucleotides not matched to a gene: 6. Germline V gene data show CDR1 as ENHRY and CDR2 as SYGVKD. In nucleotides, the CDR3 is TGTGCCATCAGTATACAAACAGGGGATAATTCACCCCTCCACTTT. Its translation: CAISIQTGDNSPLHF.

The chain joins TRBV7-2 to TRBJ1-2; weak D call: TRBD1 (5 bases). Germline CDR1 and CDR2: SGHTA and FQGNSA. The CDR3 length is 15 residues. The V end lost 5 bases, the J end lost 4 bases, and 17 bases lay between the germline ends. The CDR3 DNA is TGTGCCAGCAGCCCACGGTCAGGGCCGGGCTATGGCTACACCTTC. It is translated as CASSPRSGPGYGYTF.

The V call is TRBV7-6, the J call TRBJ2-7, with a tentative D call TRBD1 (5 bases). The CDR3 has 15 residues. Germline V lookup: CDR1 SGHVS, CDR2 FNYEAQ. Trimming removed 2 bases from V and 5 bases from J, with 16 bases in between. The CDR3: CASSLYGAQSNEQYF. DNA for the CDR3: TGTGCCAGCAGCTTATATGGGGCACAGAGTAACGAGCAGTACTTC.

This chain links TRBV4-3 with TRBJ1-4; weak D call: TRBD1 (5 bases). The V end was cut by 3 bases, the J end by 6 bases, with 23 bases between. The germline gives CDR1 LGHNA, CDR2 YSLEER. The CDR3 covers 18 residues. In DNA, the CDR3 is TGCGCCAGCAGCCAGCTTATCGCTCTCGGACAAGTCTATGAAAAACTGTTTTTT. It yields the protein CASSQLIALGQVYEKLFF.

The chain employs TRBV7-2 and TRBJ2-1, with D perhaps TRBD2 (5 bases). V lost 5 bases and J 8 bases, leaving 19 bases between the germline ends. The germline V gene has CDR1 SGHTA and CDR2 FQGNSA. The CDR3 is 15 residues long. The CDR3 bases are TGTGCCAGCAGCCACCCACTAGGAGCTCGCGATGAGCAGTTCTTC. Translating it yields CASSHPLGARDEQFF.

V gene TRBV29-1 combines with J gene TRBJ1-2, with D hard to call. This CDR3 is 11 amino acids long. V was pared by 4 bases and J by 7 bases, with 10 bases between. Germline-derived CDR1 and CDR2 are SQVTM and ANQGSEA. The CDR3 loop reads CSVGETAGYTF. In DNA form, the CDR3 reads TGCAGCGTTGGCGAAACAGCTGGCTACACCTTC.

This chain connects TRBV2 to TRBJ1-5; 7 bases are a match to TRBD1. The CDR3 contains 14 residues. V shed 7 bases and J 7 bases; nucleotides not matched to a gene: 10. Germline loops: CDR1 SNHLY, CDR2 FYNNEI. The CDR3: CASKRRQGGQPQHF. CDR3 nucleotide sequence: TGTGCCAGCAAGAGGAGGCAGGGGGGACAGCCCCAGCATTTT.

V usage is TRBV13 and J usage is TRBJ1-1; D gene uncertain. This CDR3 is 14 amino acids long. The V end was cut by 6 bases, the J end by 6 bases, with 17 bases between. Germline CDR1 and CDR2: PRHDT and FYEKMQ (reference sequence). The CDR3 DNA reads TGTGCCAGCAGAGCTACGTCGGGGTATCCTGAAGCTTTCTTT. Encoded protein: CASRATSGYPEAFF.

The chain combines TRBV5-1 with TRBJ1-4, with 9 bases lining up with TRBD1. The CDR3 has 15 residues. CDR1 is SGHRS, CDR2 YFSETQ, per germline. The trim removed 4 bases at V and 6 bases at J, leaving 7 bases unmatched. For the CDR3, the DNA is TGCGCCAGCAGCGCGACCGGGACAGGGTATGAAAAACTGTTTTTT. It encodes CASSATGTGYEKLFF.

The chain joins TRBV2 to TRBJ2-4; 7 bases line up with TRBD1. V lost 6 bases, J lost 6 bases, and 5 bases stayed unmatched. CDR3 length equals 13 residues. Looked up from germline, CDR1 is SNHLY and CDR2 is FYNNEI. CDR3 bases: TGTGCCAGCAGCGACAGGGTGGCAAACATTCAGTACTTC. Its translation: CASSDRVANIQYF. Looking up the rest from reference TRBV2 and TRBJ2-4 gives the full variable domain: EPEVTQTPSHQVTQMGQEVILRCVPISNHLYFYWYRQILGQKVEFLVSFYNNEISEKSEIFDDQFSVERPDGSNFTLKIRSTKLEDSAMYFCASSDRVANIQYFGAGTRLSVL.

The CDR3 bases are TGTGCCAGCAGTTACGTGGAGCCGCTTAGCAATCAGCCCCAGCATTTT. Translating gives CASSYVEPLSNQPQHF. This chain uses TRBV6-6 with TRBJ1-5; no reliable D call. Germline-derived CDR1 and CDR2 are MNHNY and SVGAGI (reference sequence). CDR3 length: 16 amino acids. V gave up 2 bases and J gave up 0 bases, with 11 bases separating them.

The chain employs TRBV14 and TRBJ1-2, with unresolved D. V shed 0 bases and J shed 4 bases, with 9 bases lying between them. The germline gives CDR1 SGHDN, CDR2 FVKESK. This CDR3 spans 14 amino acids. The CDR3 sequence is CASSQDLGSYGYTF. For the CDR3, the DNA is TGTGCCAGCAGCCAAGATTTAGGGAGCTATGGCTACACCTTC.

This chain uses TRBV6-6 with TRBJ2-2, with a possible D match to TRBD2 (5 bases). Trimming removed 2 bases from V and 6 bases from J, with 7 bases in between. The CDR3 length is 13 residues. Germline loops: CDR1 MNHNY, CDR2 SVGAGI (reference sequence). The CDR3 is CASSYVASGELFF. The CDR3 bases are TGTGCCAGCAGTTACGTAGCGTCCGGGGAGCTGTTTTTT.

This sequence joins TRBV6-5 and TRBJ1-2, with 8 bases aligning to TRBD1. CDR3 length: 15 residues. J lost 4 bases, V lost 5 bases, and 9 bases had no gene match. Per germline, CDR1 MNHEY and CDR2 SVGAGI. CDR3 in amino acids: CASSRQGSNAYGYTF. CDR3 DNA: TGTGCCAGCAGTCGACAGGGGTCGAACGCCTATGGCTACACCTTC.

The chain employs TRBV4-2 and TRBJ2-6, with D uncertain. Trimming pared 3 bases from V and 0 bases from J, leaving 6 bases between. Germline V gene sequence: CDR1 LGHNA, CDR2 YNFKEQ. The CDR3 runs to 15 residues. The CDR3 spells CASSHSFSGANVLTF. Written as DNA, the CDR3 is TGTGCCAGCAGCCACTCGTTCTCTGGGGCCAACGTCCTGACTTTC.

The chain joins TRBV19 to TRBJ2-1, with a weak D call TRBD1 (5 bases). Trimming took off 3 bases at V and 1 base at J, with 13 bases between the two ends. Per germline, CDR1 LNHDA and CDR2 SQIVND (reference sequence). The CDR3 is 16 amino acids. CDR3 coding DNA: TGTGCCAGTAGTATTGATCAGGGATTATCCTACAATGAGCAGTTCTTC. Translating gives CASSIDQGLSYNEQFF.

The chain links TRBV13 to TRBJ1-1; 7 bases fit TRBD1. CDR3 length equals 12 residues. V lost 3 bases to trimming and J lost 6 bases; unmatched junction nucleotides: 1. Germline CDR1 reads PRHDT; CDR2 reads FYEKMQ (reference sequence). The DNA for the CDR3 is TGTGCCAGCAGCTTGACAGGGCCTGAAGCTTTCTTT. Translated, it gives CASSLTGPEAFF.

The V call is TRBV27, the J call TRBJ2-2; D is uncertain. This CDR3 is built from 17 residues. Trimming took 3 bases from V and 0 from J, leaving 14 bases between them. The germline CDR1 and CDR2 sequences are MNHEY and SMNVEV (reference sequence). The CDR3 loop is CASSFFSGSTNTGELFF. As DNA, the CDR3 is TGTGCCAGCAGTTTTTTTTCAGGTTCCACGAACACCGGGGAGCTGTTTTTT.

J is TRBJ2-5 and V is TRBV6-5; TRBD1 is a possible D gene (6 bases). Germline CDR1 MNHEY, CDR2 SVGAGI. Trimming shortened V by 6 bases and J by 4 bases, and 18 bases separated the two germline ends. This CDR3 is built from 15 residues. In DNA, the CDR3 is TGTGCCAGCAGATTCAAGACAGGTCGAAGAGAGACCCAGTACTTC. Protein product: CASRFKTGRRETQYF.

This chain links TRBV27 with TRBJ1-2; possibly TRBD1 for D (5 bases). The CDR3 length is 17 residues. V shed 2 bases and J shed 4 bases, with 20 bases lying between them. The germline V gene encodes CDR1 MNHEY and CDR2 SMNVEV (reference sequence). The CDR3 region has the DNA TGTGCCAGCAGTTTACGTTGGGAGGGAGGGGTTGGCTATGGCTACACCTTC. It yields the protein CASSLRWEGGVGYGYTF.